The clone carrying this T cell receptor beta chain was detected a few times. The antigen remains undetermined. TCRdb redid the calling of the reads with MiXCR, one entry per CDR3 protein. The repertoire holds hundreds of thousands of distinct CDR3 sequences, 24% seen once, with 7% to 9% in the top ten. The data stem from a study of T cell repertoires in cytomegalovirus infection. Across the whole study: TCR beta signatures that were public indicated CMV infection and matching HLA type. General study points: Dominating the ex vivo response were TCR beta clonotypes that were CMV-specific and HLA-C-restricted. Identification of carriers of CMV plus the relevant HLA was performed using cumulative public TCR beta family frequency.

J gave up 2 bases and V 3 bases, and 13 bases lay outside the gene matches. This CDR3 has 19 residues. CDR1 and CDR2 (germline): MGHDK, SYGVNS. The sample consisted of CD8+ T cells from PBMCs. The chain uses TRBV25-1 and TRBJ1-2; 12 bases map to TRBD1. The TCR comes from a human donor in good health (CMV status not recorded). Some clones in this sample may be carry-over from other donors' samples. CDR3 loop: CASSDRIGTGGAWNYGYTF. In DNA form, the CDR3 reads TGTGCCAGCAGTGATCGCATAGGGACAGGGGGCGCTTGGAACTATGGCTACACCTTC.